This T cell receptor (beta chain) derives from a study of OX40 agonist ivuxolimab in advanced cancers. Turning to the study itself: Every 2 weeks, ivuxolimab was infused into the patients intravenously at between 0.01 and 10 mg/kg. Earlier treatment with anti-PD-1, anti-PD-L1 or anti-CTLA-4 was permitted, and 35% to 45% had received some. Findings and limits, study-wide: Individuals who were partial responders at 0.1-3.0 mg/kg had clonal expansion that ranked among the lowest.

Assay: immunoSEQ multiplex PCR; the TCRdb copy retains only in-frame clones and omits some. The data contain tens of thousands of clones, about nine tenths of them singletons. As to this clone: Antigen: not known.

This CDR3 has 11 amino acids. Germline-derived CDR1 and CDR2 are SEHNR and FQNEAQ (reference sequence). The trim removed 11 bases at V and 4 bases at J, leaving 4 bases unmatched. The receptor was isolated from an adult with an advanced solid tumor such as melanoma, head and neck, liver or kidney cancer. This chain links TRBV7-9 with TRBJ2-7; TRBD1 matches 8 bases. This specimen consisted of CD4+ or CD8+ T cells sorted from blood, obtained in a trial of the OX40 agonist ivuxolimab. Written as DNA, the CDR3 is TGTGCCGGCCAGGGGGCATACGAGCAGTACTTC. Translation gives CAGQGAYEQYF.